This T cell receptor beta chain was profiled in a study of T-cell memory formation after mild COVID-19. General study results and limits: Clones that got smaller from day 15 to 85 had even CD4/CD8, while clones growing later tipped toward CD4+. CD4+ contracting clones were mainly CM and EM; CD8+ ones, EMRA.

Concerning this clonotype: No antigen is known for it.

Amplification by 5'RACE using constant-segment primers produced TCR alpha and TCR beta cDNA libraries that carried sample barcodes and UMIs. A single record per CDR3 protein comes from TCRdb applying MiXCR to the 5' RACE reads. Of about 560,000 distinct CDR3 sequences detected, about 22% appear once; the ten largest clones hold around 9.2%. CDR3 length equals 16 residues. J lost 2 bases, V lost 6 bases, and 6 bases had no gene match. Germline V CDR1 and CDR2: SGHRS, YFSETQ. Specimen: PBMCs or a T cell subset sorted from them (not recorded which). This receptor was identified in an adult woman who had mild COVID-19 (a few samples of this study predate the infection). Cell type and time point are not known. The V call is TRBV5-1, the J call TRBJ2-6, with TRBD1 matching over 9 bases. The CDR3 DNA reads TGCGCCAGCAAGGGACAGGGTCTTCCTGGGGCCAACGTCCTGACTTTC. It specifies CASKGQGLPGANVLTF. Combining the CDR3 with reference TRBV5-1 and TRBJ2-6 gives the whole variable domain KAGVTQTPRYLIKTRGQQVTLSCSPISGHRSVSWYQQTPGQGLQFLFEYFSETQRNKGNFPGRFSGRQFSNSRSEMNVSTLELGDSALYLCASKGQGLPGANVLTFGAGSRLTVL.